A selection of T cell receptor beta chains follows, all from one sample in a study of beta chain features in type 1 diabetes. The repertoire was sequenced with immunoSEQ multiplex PCR; TCRdb's copy has only in-frame clones and lacks some. The data contain hundreds of thousands of clones, roughly an eighth of them singletons. Sample: naive CD4+ T cells from blood. The receptors were sampled from a man aged 18 to 29 in good health. Each CDR3 is given with its conserved first and last residue. A D gene is named only where the DNA matches it firmly. Only some rows state a clone size, as once, few, many or a class for expanded clones.

clone_size | d_call | j_call | v_call | cdr3_nt | cdr3_aa
few | TRBD1 | TRBJ1-4 | TRBV7-9 | TGTGCCAGCAGCAATAGGGGACAGAGGGGTGAAAAACTGTTTTTT | CASSNRGQRGEKLFF
NA | NA | TRBJ1-2 | TRBV28 | TGTGCCAGCAGTCCAGTCAGGGCTAACTATGGCTACACCTTC | CASSPVRANYGYTF
many | NA | TRBJ2-1 | TRBV5-1 | TGCGCCAGCAGCTTAAGGGGTTGGAACAATGAGCAGTTCTTC | CASSLRGWNNEQFF
few | TRBD2 | TRBJ2-1 | TRBV11-2 | TGTGCCAGCAGCTTAAAGGGACTAGCGAGCAATGAGCAGTTCTTC | CASSLKGLASNEQFF
few | TRBD2 | TRBJ2-2 | TRBV9 | TGTGCCAGCAGCAGCACTCAGCGGGGTCCGCTCACCGGGGAGCTGTTTTTT | CASSSTQRGPLTGELFF
few | NA | TRBJ1-2 | TRBV25-1 | TGTGCCAGCAGTGAACAGGTCGTTGGCTACACCTTC | CASSEQVVGYTF
few | NA | TRBJ2-1 | TRBV6-1 | TGTGCCAGCACCCGACTAGTCGGGAATGAGCAGTTCTTC | CASTRLVGNEQFF
NA | NA | TRBJ2-7 | TRBV30 | TGTGCCTGGAGTGTAATGGTTGACGGGGTCTACGAGCAGTACTTC | CAWSVMVDGVYEQYF
few | TRBD1 | TRBJ1-5 | TRBV30 | TGTGCCTGGAGACGACAGGGGGCAGGTCAGCCCCAGCATTTT | CAWRRQGAGQPQHF
NA | NA | TRBJ1-1 | TRBV7-9 | TGTGCCAGCAGCTTAGTTCGCGTGGGGGGTGAAGCTTTCTTT | CASSLVRVGGEAFF
few | NA | TRBJ2-5 | TRBV5-4 | TGTGCCAGCAGCCCGGACAGCTCCCAAGAGACCCAGTACTTC | CASSPDSSQETQYF
few | TRBD2 | TRBJ2-2 | TRBV10-3 | TGTGCCATCAGGGACGCTAGCGGAGGACCCACCGGGGAGCTGTTTTTT | CAIRDASGGPTGELFF
NA | TRBD1 | TRBJ2-7 | TRBV7-2 | TGTGCCAGCAGCTCGACAGGGGGCTCCTTGGAGCAGTACTTC | CASSSTGGSLEQYF
NA | NA | TRBJ1-1 | TRBV10-3 | TGTGCCATCGCCACGGGGGACACTGAAGCTTTCTTT | CAIATGDTEAFF
NA | TRBD2 | TRBJ2-5 | TRBV7-2 | TGTGCCAGCAGTCTAGCGGGGGGGCGTTTGGAGACCCAGTACTTC | CASSLAGGRLETQYF
few | TRBD2 | TRBJ2-4 | TRBV15 | TGTGCCACCAGCAGAGGGTCTAGCGGGGGGAAAAACATTCAGTACTTC | CATSRGSSGGKNIQYF
few | TRBD2 | TRBJ2-3 | TRBV28 | TGTGCCAGCAGACCAGCGGGAGTTGCAGATACGCAGTATTTT | CASRPAGVADTQYF
NA | TRBD1 | TRBJ2-5 | TRBV5-4 | TGTGCCAGCAGCTCCGACAGGGTGGGGGAGACCCAGTACTTC | CASSSDRVGETQYF
few | NA | TRBJ1-2 | TRBV7-3 | TGTGCCAGCAGCCCCTCCCCGGGGATCGGCTACACCTTC | CASSPSPGIGYTF